This T cell receptor (beta chain) was captured in a study of blood T cell repertoires in COVID-19. The overall study: Samples representing acute and convalescent COVID-19 were sourced from the United States, Italy and Spain.

Per the authors' pipeline: Amplifying reference gene primers gave estimates of nucleated cell counts. Assay: immunoSEQ multiplex PCR; the TCRdb copy retains only in-frame clones and omits some. That table furnishes V, J and clone size, whereas the DNA furnished D and trimming. The sample holds 250,000 to 350,000 clones, roughly 80% seen once. Recruited during active infection, patients (from Seattle) were subsequently followed longitudinally. The receptor was isolated from a person aged 70 to 85 with COVID-19, enrolled during active disease. Sequencing input: peripheral blood.

This chain's CDR3 is CASSDTGELSEQFF. CDR3 in DNA: TGTGCCAGCAGCGATACGGGGGAACTTAGTGAGCAGTTCTTC. This chain uses TRBV7-2 with TRBJ2-1, with a possible D match to TRBD2 (6 bases). CDR1 and CDR2 (germline): SGHTA, FQGNSA. Trimming left V 5 bases short and J 9 bases short, with 17 bases between. This CDR3 comprises 14 residues.